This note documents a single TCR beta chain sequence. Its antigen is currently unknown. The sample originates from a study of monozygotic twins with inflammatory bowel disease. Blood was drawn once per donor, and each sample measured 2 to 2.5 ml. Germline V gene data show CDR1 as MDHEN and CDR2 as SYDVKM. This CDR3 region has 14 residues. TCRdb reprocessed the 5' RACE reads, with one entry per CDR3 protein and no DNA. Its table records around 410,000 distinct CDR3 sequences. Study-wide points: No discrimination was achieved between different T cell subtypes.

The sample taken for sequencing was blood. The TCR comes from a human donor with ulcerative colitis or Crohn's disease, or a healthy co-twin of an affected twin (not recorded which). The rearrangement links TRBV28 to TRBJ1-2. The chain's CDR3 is CASSLLQGPDGYTF.